This TCR beta chain was sequenced for a study of CD8+ T cells in alopecia areata. Regarding this clone: Its target is not known.

cDNA reverse transcribed from extracted RNA served as the sequencing template. Profiling relied on immunoSEQ multiplex PCR, and the TCRdb table lists in-frame clones only, not all of them. Here the sample spans roughly 110,000 clones, 56% being singletons. General study results and limits: Scalp repertoires also include resident alphabeta T cells from normal skin. With just one nonresponder, it is still uncertain whether baseline CD8+ expansion relates to response. Among the top 100, expanded CD8+ clones were significantly decreased by tofacitinib, as was scalp clonality. Compared with mice, patients displayed less clear TCR sharing, possibly for HLA-related reasons.

This sample's treatment: oral pan-JAK inhibitor, 5-10 mg twice daily. Sequenced material: CD4+ T cells sorted from blood, taken at week 24, from a patient treated with tofacitinib. The TCR originated in a human donor with alopecia areata.

The CDR3 here is CSVPRRNEQFF. CDR3 bases: TGCAGCGTTCCCCGTCGTAATGAGCAGTTCTTC. The chain links TRBV29-1 to TRBJ2-1; D unresolved. This CDR3 region has 11 residues. Looked up from germline, CDR1 is SQVTM and CDR2 is ANQGSEA. Trimming took 5 bases from V and 7 from J, leaving 9 bases between them.